The 28 T cell receptor beta chains given below trace back to one sample, sequenced in a study of cytomegalovirus exposure and HLA in healthy donors. The PCR made use of 60 Vbeta and 13 Jbeta primers. TCRdb keeps only in-frame clones here, not all; method: immunoSEQ multiplex PCR. The table includes around 160,000 clones, around two thirds detected once. The specimen sequenced was PBMCs. The receptors come from a woman aged 18-30 years in good health and CMV-seronegative.

V is TRBV5-1 and J is TRBJ1-2, with TRBD1 matching 7 bases. Unmatched junction bases numbered 8, after V lost 2 bases and J lost 10 bases. Germline V lookup: CDR1 SGHRS, CDR2 YFSETQ. The CDR3 is made up of 13 amino acids. The DNA of the CDR3 is TGCGCCAGCAGCTTAGGACAGGCTGATGTCTACACCTTC. It specifies CASSLGQADVYTF. The full variable domain, with the rest looked up from reference TRBV5-1 and TRBJ1-2, is KAGVTQTPRYLIKTRGQQVTLSCSPISGHRSVSWYQQTPGQGLQFLFEYFSETQRNKGNFPGRFSGRQFSNSRSEMNVSTLELGDSALYLCASSLGQADVYTFGSGTRLTVV.

The J gene is TRBJ2-2, the V gene TRBV15, with a weak D call TRBD2 (5 bases). Germline CDR1 is LNHNV and CDR2 is YYDKDF (reference sequence). This CDR3 has 14 residues. V lost 0 bases and J lost 6, with 8 bases in between. CDR3 amino acids: CATSRDGKAGELFF. In DNA, the CDR3 is TGTGCCACCAGCAGAGACGGGAAAGCCGGGGAGCTGTTTTTT.

The chain joins TRBV5-1 to TRBJ2-3; a possible D gene is TRBD1 (5 bases). The V gene lost 3 bases and the J gene lost 0 bases, with 11 bases spanning the gap. The CDR3 contains 15 residues. Germline loops: CDR1 SGHRS, CDR2 YFSETQ. This chain's CDR3 is CASSSRTTSTDTQYF. The CDR3 region has the DNA TGCGCCAGCAGCTCCCGGACAACTAGCACAGATACGCAGTATTTT.

CDR3 DNA sequence: TGTGCCTGGAGGAAACAGGGACGGTCCGGTGTCACCATATATTTT. Translating it yields CAWRKQGRSGVTIYF. The V gene is TRBV30, the J gene TRBJ1-3; the D gene is possibly TRBD1 (6 bases). Germline CDR1 and CDR2: GTSNPN and SVGIG (reference sequence). The CDR3 extends over 15 amino acids. The V gene lost 3 bases and the J gene lost 9 bases, with 21 bases spanning the gap.

The chain joins TRBV6-6 to TRBJ2-7, with 13 nucleotides matching TRBD2. Trimming took 0 bases from V and 3 from J; bases not matched to a gene: 2. This CDR3 spans 16 amino acids. Germline V gives CDR1 MNHNY, CDR2 SVGAGI (reference sequence). CDR3 bases: TGTGCCAGCAGTTACTCTGGACTAGCGGGGGACTACGAGCAGTACTTC. Its protein is CASSYSGLAGDYEQYF.

The gene calls are TRBV6-6 and TRBJ1-1; D perhaps matches TRBD1 (5 bases). The length of the CDR3 is 14 residues. CDR1 is MNHNY, CDR2 SVGAGI, per germline (reference sequence). The V and J ends lost 6 bases and 5 bases respectively, with 16 bases between them. The CDR3 DNA sequence: TGTGCCAGCAGACGGGCCCCGGAGGGGACTGAAGCTTTCTTT. Translation: CASRRAPEGTEAFF.

This clone appeared a few times. The chain employs TRBV18 and TRBJ1-1, with D perhaps matching TRBD1 (5 bases). The germline gives CDR1 KGHSH, CDR2 LQKENI. V was shortened by 1 base and J by 2 bases, with 14 bases between the two germline ends. The CDR3 has 16 amino acids. The CDR3 spells CASSPLIAGVNTEAFF. Here the CDR3 DNA reads TGTGCCAGCTCACCACTCATCGCGGGGGTTAACACTGAAGCTTTCTTT.

CDR3: CSVEDPLLANYGYTF. In DNA, the CDR3 is TGCAGCGTTGAAGATCCCCTTCTAGCTAACTATGGCTACACCTTC. The chain combines TRBV29-1 with TRBJ1-2; D remains ambiguous. The V end lost 0 bases, the J end lost 0 bases, and 11 bases lay between the germline ends. There are 15 residues in the CDR3. Germline loops: CDR1 SQVTM, CDR2 ANQGSEA.

The chain couples TRBV11-2 to TRBJ2-5, with D possibly TRBD1 on 5 matching bases. The J call may not be correct, given that the DNA end is closer to TRBJ2-7. The CDR3 covers 11 residues. Germline CDR1 and CDR2: SGHAT and FQNNGV. The CDR3 bases are TGTGCCAGCAGCTTTAGGGGCGAGCAGTACTTC. Amino acid sequence: CASSFRGEQYF.

V gene TRBV5-1 combines with J gene TRBJ1-1, with TRBD1 matching over 9 bases. The V and J ends lost 1 base and 4 bases, in that order; junction bases with no gene match: 2. The CDR3 sequence is 14 residues long. CDR1 and CDR2 from the germline V gene are SGHRS and YFSETQ. The CDR3 bases are TGCGCCAGCAGCTTGAACAGGGGGCCCACTGAAGCTTTCTTT. Translated: CASSLNRGPTEAFF.

V and J are TRBV28 and TRBJ1-1; 8 bases line up with TRBD1. There are 14 residues in the CDR3. The ends lost 8 bases at V and 2 bases at J; junction bases unmatched: 7. The germline gives CDR1 MDHEN, CDR2 SYDVKM. CDR3 amino acids: CASATQGDNTEAFF. Here the CDR3 DNA reads TGTGCCAGCGCCACACAGGGGGATAACACTGAAGCTTTCTTT.

This clone was observed a single time. The J gene is TRBJ1-4, the V gene TRBV5-6, with D perhaps TRBD1 (5 bases). Germline values: CDR1 SGHDT, CDR2 YYEEEE. V lost 1 base and J 5 bases, leaving 12 bases between the germline ends. This CDR3 is 15 amino acids long. The CDR3 sequence is CASSLQGVLNEKLFF. CDR3 coding DNA: TGTGCCAGCAGCTTGCAGGGCGTCCTCAATGAAAAACTGTTTTTT.

The CDR3: CASSPSLQLNYGYTF. The CDR3 DNA follows: TGTGCCAGCTCACCCTCGCTACAGTTGAACTATGGCTACACCTTC. The chain uses TRBV18 and TRBJ1-2; D is ambiguous. Trimming shortened V by 3 bases and J by 2 bases, and 13 bases separated the two germline ends. The germline CDR1 and CDR2 sequences are KGHSH and LQKENI. The CDR3 runs to 15 residues.

CDR3 sequence: CASSWDNLSGNTIYF. Here the CDR3 DNA reads TGTGCCAGCAGCTGGGACAACCTCTCTGGAAACACCATATATTTT. The rearrangement joins TRBV5-4 to TRBJ1-3, with D possibly being TRBD1 (6 bases). V lost 3 bases and J lost 0, with 10 bases in between. Germline V lookup: CDR1 SGHNT, CDR2 YYREEE (reference sequence). The CDR3 consists of 15 residues.

The chain uses TRBV11-2 and TRBJ2-7, with 8 bases fitting TRBD1. From germline, CDR1 is SGHAT and CDR2 FQNNGV. CDR3 length equals 14 residues. The V and J ends lost 1 base and 4 bases, in that order; junction bases with no gene match: 3. In DNA, the CDR3 is TGTGCCAGCAGCTTAGGGTACAGGGGGTACGAGCAGTACGTC. Residues: CASSLGYRGYEQYV.

This clone was seen once. The J gene is TRBJ1-6, the V gene TRBV28; perhaps TRBD1 as D (6 bases). The germline CDR1 and CDR2 sequences are MDHEN and SYDVKM. There are 15 residues in the CDR3. Trimming removed 4 bases at V and 10 bases at J, with 17 bases between. CDR3 bases: TGTGCCAGCAGTTCCAGGGGAGGGTTTTACTCACCCCTCCACTTT. Translation gives CASSSRGGFYSPLHF.

This clone was recorded once. The chain uses TRBV19 and TRBJ2-5; D uncertain. The V end was cut by 3 bases, the J end by 2 bases, with 7 bases between. Germline V gene data show CDR1 as LNHDA and CDR2 as SQIVND (reference sequence). The CDR3 is 13 amino acids. The CDR3 coding sequence is TGTGCCAGTAGTATGAACAGACAAGAGACCCAGTACTTC. This translates into CASSMNRQETQYF.

The chain recombines TRBV9 with TRBJ2-1; 9 nucleotides match TRBD1. Germline V lookup: CDR1 SGDLS, CDR2 YYNGEE. The CDR3 covers 13 residues. V lost 0 bases and J lost 9; bases outside the gene matches: 1. This chain's CDR3 is CASSVEDRGEQFF. For the CDR3, the DNA is TGTGCCAGCAGCGTAGAGGACAGGGGTGAGCAGTTCTTC.

This clone showed up just a few times. CDR3 loop: CASSQGQTSYEQYF. Written as DNA, the CDR3 is TGCGCCAGCAGCCAGGGACAGACGTCCTACGAGCAGTACTTC. The chain joins TRBV4-1 to TRBJ2-5; 7 bases fit TRBD1. Near its end, the DNA agrees better with TRBJ2-7, so the J call may be wrong. CDR1 is MGHRA and CDR2 is YSYEKL in the germline V gene. The CDR3 has 14 residues.

The J gene is TRBJ2-7, the V gene TRBV5-6; TRBD1 might be the D (5 bases). CDR1 is SGHDT, CDR2 YYEEEE, per germline. Trimming removed 3 bases at V and 1 base at J, with 11 bases between. The CDR3 extends over 14 amino acids. The CDR3 loop reads CASSSQGFSYEQYF. In nucleotides, the CDR3 is TGTGCCAGCAGCTCTCAGGGATTTTCCTACGAGCAGTACTTC. The entire variable domain, with the rest obtained from reference TRBV5-6 and TRBJ2-7, is as follows: DAGVTQSPTHLIKTRGQQVTLRCSPKSGHDTVSWYQQALGQGPQFIFQYYEEEERQRGNFPDRFSGHQFPNYSSELNVNALLLGDSALYLCASSSQGFSYEQYFGPGTRLTVT.

V usage is TRBV4-3 and J usage is TRBJ1-2; no firm D call. Germline lookup yields CDR1 LGHNA and CDR2 YSLEER. The V and J ends lost 0 bases and 8 bases respectively, with 16 bases between them. CDR3 length: 15 amino acids. CDR3: CASSQETLTTRGYTF. DNA for the CDR3: TGCGCCAGCAGCCAAGAAACCCTCACCACGCGGGGCTACACCTTC.

In its sample, this clone was seen a few times. The rearrangement joins TRBV6-1 to TRBJ2-1; 10 bases are a match to TRBD2. The germline V gene encodes CDR1 MNHNS and CDR2 SASEGT. The CDR3 has 16 residues. The junction had 6 bases not matched to a gene; V was cut back by 3 bases and J by 4 bases. The CDR3: CASSDGASGSYNEQFF. The CDR3 nucleotides read TGTGCCAGCAGTGACGGGGCTAGCGGGAGTTACAATGAGCAGTTCTTC.

The rearrangement uses TRBV5-8 and TRBJ1-2; 8 positions agree with TRBD1. Losses at the gene ends were 2 bases for V and 7 bases for J; bases not matched to a gene: 4. CDR1 is SGHTS and CDR2 is YDEGEE in the germline V gene. CDR3 length: 13 residues. The CDR3 here is CASSFQGARGYTF. Here the CDR3 DNA reads TGTGCCAGCAGCTTCCAGGGGGCTCGTGGCTACACCTTC.

V and J are TRBV28 and TRBJ2-1; tentative D call: TRBD1 (6 bases). The V gene lost 3 bases and the J gene lost 3 bases, with 9 bases spanning the gap. The CDR3 has 14 amino acids. CDR1 is MDHEN and CDR2 is SYDVKM in the germline V gene. CDR3 DNA sequence: TGTGCCAGCAGTTTGCAGGGGCGCTACAATGAGCAGTTCTTC. Protein product: CASSLQGRYNEQFF.

The chain links TRBV28 to TRBJ1-4; D may be TRBD1 (5 bases). V was trimmed by 5 bases and J by 11 bases, leaving 21 bases between them. Germline V lookup: CDR1 MDHEN, CDR2 SYDVKM. The CDR3 is 15 residues long. CDR3 sequence: CASSITLGTPRKLFF. The CDR3 nucleotides are TGTGCCAGCAGTATCACCCTCGGGACTCCGAGGAAACTGTTTTTT. The whole variable domain, filled in from reference TRBV28 and TRBJ1-4, reads DVKVTQSSRYLVKRTGEKVFLECVQDMDHENMFWYRQDPGLGLRLIYFSYDVKMKEKGDIPEGYSVSREKKERFSLILESASTNQTSMYLCASSITLGTPRKLFFGSGTQLSVL.

V usage is TRBV2 and J usage is TRBJ2-1; TRBD2 might be the D (7 bases). This CDR3 contains 15 residues. CDR1 and CDR2 from the germline V gene are SNHLY and FYNNEI. V was clipped by 6 bases and J by 2 bases, with 14 bases between them. This CDR3 is CASRAGGLTYNEQFF. The CDR3, as DNA: TGTGCCAGCAGGGCCGGGGGGCTGACCTACAATGAGCAGTTCTTC.

The CDR3 nucleotides read TGCGCCAGCAGTGACCCTAATGTTGCAACTAATGAAAAACTGTTTTTT. Translated, it gives CASSDPNVATNEKLFF. V and J are TRBV10-2 and TRBJ1-4; D remains ambiguous. Trimming removed 3 bases from V and 0 bases from J, with 11 bases in between. CDR1 and CDR2 from the germline V gene are WSHSY and SAAADI. The CDR3 sequence is 16 residues long.

This clone was counted between two and nine times. The V gene is TRBV6-5, the J gene TRBJ2-7; 8 bases are shared with TRBD2. Germline CDR1 is MNHEY and CDR2 is SVGAGI. Trimming removed 10 bases from V and 2 bases from J; junction bases left unmatched: 4. This CDR3 region has 12 residues. This CDR3 is CATGGEPYEQYV. CDR3 nucleotides: TGTGCCACGGGAGGGGAACCCTACGAGCAGTACGTC.